The text below deals with one TCR beta chain. Its antigen is currently unknown. The sample belongs to a study of CD8+ T cells in alopecia areata. Study-level results: Whereas mice showed it more clearly, TCR sharing across patients was murkier, possibly because of HLA. Resident alphabeta T-cell populations of normal skin are likewise subject to sequencing in scalp samples.

cDNA reverse transcribed from extracted RNA served as the sequencing template. Clones were read by immunoSEQ multiplex PCR, and TCRdb kept only the in-frame ones, dropping some. The table records about 34,000 clones, about 80% of them present only once. The CDR3 loop spans 18 amino acids. Unmatched junction bases numbered 17, after V lost 5 bases and J lost 4 bases. Germline lookup yields CDR1 MNHEY and CDR2 SMNVEV (reference sequence). Specimen: NKG2D-low CD8+ T cells sorted from blood. This receptor was identified in a human donor with alopecia areata. The rearrangement uses TRBV27 and TRBJ2-5, with 9 bases matching TRBD2. CDR3 amino acids: CASSPAEWAAREGETQYF. The DNA for the CDR3 is TGTGCCAGCAGTCCTGCCGAATGGGCGGCGCGGGAGGGAGAGACCCAGTACTTC.